The 23 T cell receptor beta chains reported below all come from one sample, sequenced in a study of blood T cell repertoires in COVID-19. The repertoire was sequenced with immunoSEQ multiplex PCR; TCRdb's copy has only in-frame clones and lacks some. This table has about 190,000 clones, about 85% appearing once. The sequenced sample was peripheral blood. Source of these receptors: a human donor in a cohort sampled during active COVID-19.

V and J are TRBV7-2 and TRBJ1-3, with unresolved D. This CDR3 has 14 residues. Trimming shortened V by 5 bases and J by 0 bases, and 8 bases separated the two germline ends. The germline gives CDR1 SGHTA, CDR2 FQGNSA. The CDR3 DNA reads as TGTGCCAGCAGCGCACAGAGCTCTGGAAACACCATATATTTT. It is translated as CASSAQSSGNTIYF.

This clone showed up just once. This chain joins TRBV19 and TRBJ1-1; 7 bases map to TRBD1. V gave up 8 bases and J gave up 2 bases; unmatched junction bases: 11. This CDR3 is built from 15 residues. CDR1 and CDR2 (germline): LNHDA, SQIVND (reference sequence). CDR3 in DNA: TGTGCCAGTTCACAGAGGGACAGCACCAACACTGAAGCTTTCTTT. Its translation is CASSQRDSTNTEAFF.

V usage is TRBV7-9 and J usage is TRBJ1-2; 9 bases map to TRBD1. Germline values: CDR1 SEHNR, CDR2 FQNEAQ (reference sequence). Trimming at V came to 5 bases and at J to 8 bases, leaving 12 bases not matched to a gene. The CDR3 totals 15 residues. The CDR3 nucleotides are TGTGCCAGCAGCCCGGAAAACACAGGGGGCACAGGCTACACCTTC. Amino acids: CASSPENTGGTGYTF. Looking up the rest from reference TRBV7-9 and TRBJ1-2 gives the full variable domain: DTGVSQNPRHKITKRGQNVTFRCDPISEHNRLYWYRQTLGQGPEFLTYFQNEAQLEKSRLLSDRFSAERPKGSFSTLEIQRTEQGDSAMYLCASSPENTGGTGYTFGSGTRLTVV.

The rearrangement uses TRBV5-1 and TRBJ2-2; 7 bases fit TRBD1. Germline V CDR1 and CDR2: SGHRS, YFSETQ. The V and J ends lost 6 bases and 0 bases, in that order; junction bases with no gene match: 8. The CDR3 is made up of 16 amino acids. CDR3 nucleotide sequence: TGCGCCAGCACCCAGGGGACAGCCGCGAACACCGGGGAGCTGTTTTTT. Its translation: CASTQGTAANTGELFF. The whole variable domain, remainder taken from reference TRBV5-1 and TRBJ2-2, is KAGVTQTPRYLIKTRGQQVTLSCSPISGHRSVSWYQQTPGQGLQFLFEYFSETQRNKGNFPGRFSGRQFSNSRSEMNVSTLELGDSALYLCASTQGTAANTGELFFGEGSRLTVL.

CDR3: CASSSAAGPFYEQYV. In DNA form, the CDR3 reads TGTGCCAGCAGTTCCGCGGCGGGTCCCTTCTACGAGCAGTACGTC. The gene calls are TRBV6-6 and TRBJ2-7; D is possibly TRBD2 (5 bases). This CDR3 has 15 residues. Germline loops: CDR1 MNHNY, CDR2 SVGAGI (reference sequence). The V gene lost 4 bases and the J gene lost 3 bases, with 16 bases spanning the gap.

The genes are TRBV27 and TRBJ2-7, with a weak D call TRBD2 (6 bases). Germline V gives CDR1 MNHEY, CDR2 SMNVEV (reference sequence). The V gene lost 5 bases and the J gene lost 0 bases, with 11 bases spanning the gap. The CDR3 loop spans 14 amino acids. The CDR3 loop reads CASSVLTSSYEQYF. The CDR3 DNA is TGTGCCAGCAGTGTACTGACTAGCTCCTACGAGCAGTACTTC.

V usage is TRBV19 and J usage is TRBJ2-3; TRBD2 might be the D (5 bases). V was shortened by 4 bases and J by 4 bases, with 12 bases between the two germline ends. This CDR3 spans 14 amino acids. Germline V gives CDR1 LNHDA, CDR2 SQIVND (reference sequence). This CDR3 reads CASSTKLVADTQYF. Here the CDR3 DNA reads TGTGCCAGTAGTACCAAACTAGTAGCAGATACGCAGTATTTT.

V is TRBV24-1 and J is TRBJ2-2, with 8 bases lining up with TRBD1. J gave up 6 bases and V 9 bases, and 5 bases lay outside the gene matches. Germline V lookup: CDR1 KGHDR, CDR2 SFDVKD. The CDR3 contains 13 residues. CDR3 DNA sequence: TGTGCCACCGACAGGGGAATCCCCGGGGAGCTGTTTTTT. The encoded protein is CATDRGIPGELFF.

The chain employs TRBV27 and TRBJ2-7, with 15 bases fitting TRBD2. CDR1 is MNHEY, CDR2 SMNVEV, per germline (reference sequence). J was trimmed by 2 bases and V by 3 bases; bases with no gene match: 2. This CDR3 is built from 16 residues. The CDR3 is CASSLGTSGRTYEQYF. CDR3 in DNA: TGTGCCAGCAGTTTGGGGACTAGCGGGAGGACCTACGAGCAGTACTTC.

J is TRBJ2-3 and V is TRBV5-1; perhaps TRBD2 as D (5 bases). The CDR3 is 15 amino acids. The V gene's germline CDR1 is SGHRS and CDR2 YFSETQ. V lost 4 bases and J lost 2, with 14 bases in between. The CDR3 loop reads CASSPTTSPTDTQYF. The CDR3 nucleotides read TGCGCCAGCAGCCCAACCACTAGTCCCACAGATACGCAGTATTTT.

This clone has a single count. Other nucleotide sequences from this sample produce the same CDR3. This chain links TRBV28 with TRBJ1-1; D is uncertain. From germline, CDR1 is MDHEN and CDR2 SYDVKM. Trimming left V 6 bases short and J 1 base short, with 6 bases between. The CDR3 loop spans 12 amino acids. CDR3 sequence: CASSSGNTEAFF. In nucleotides, the CDR3 is TGTGCCAGCAGCTCCGGGAACACTGAAGCTTTCTTT.

The chain joins TRBV19 to TRBJ2-6; D perhaps matches TRBD1 (6 bases). This CDR3 is 17 amino acids long. Germline CDR1 LNHDA, CDR2 SQIVND (reference sequence). Trimming stripped 5 bases from V and 0 bases from J, with 14 bases between. The CDR3 DNA reads TGTGCCAGTAGTCCTCAGGGGAAGAACTCTGGGGCCAACGTCCTGACTTTC. It translates to CASSPQGKNSGANVLTF.

This clone came up once. CDR3 loop: CASSKQGRGHVGSSYNSPLHF. In DNA, the CDR3 is TGTGCCAGTAGTAAACAGGGGCGCGGTCATGTCGGGAGCTCCTATAATTCACCCCTCCACTTT. The chain uses TRBV19 and TRBJ1-6, with 7 bases that match TRBD1. V gave up 4 bases and J gave up 0 bases; unmatched junction bases: 18. Looked up from germline, CDR1 is LNHDA and CDR2 is SQIVND (reference sequence). The CDR3 covers 21 residues.

The chain joins TRBV4-1 to TRBJ1-4; D perhaps matches TRBD1 (5 bases). Trimming removed 1 base from V and 6 bases from J, with 15 bases in between. The CDR3 is made up of 16 amino acids. CDR1 MGHRA and CDR2 YSYEKL come from the germline V gene. This CDR3 is CASSQVQGGSYEKLFF. The DNA of the CDR3 is TGCGCCAGCAGCCAAGTCCAGGGAGGGAGCTATGAAAAACTGTTTTTT.

The V gene is TRBV9, the J gene TRBJ2-2; D is ambiguous. There are 15 residues in the CDR3. Germline CDR1 reads SGDLS; CDR2 reads YYNGEE. Trimming took off 0 bases at V and 4 bases at J, with 10 bases between the two ends. Written as DNA, the CDR3 is TGTGCCAGCAGCGTAGGAACAGAAGGCACCGGGGAGCTGTTTTTT. Protein product: CASSVGTEGTGELFF.

This chain links TRBV27 with TRBJ2-3; D might be TRBD1 (5 bases). V shed 2 bases and J shed 1 base, with 10 bases lying between them. The CDR3 has 15 residues. Germline V gives CDR1 MNHEY, CDR2 SMNVEV (reference sequence). DNA for the CDR3: TGTGCCAGCAGTTTAGTAAGGGGTCGCACAGATACGCAGTATTTT. This encodes CASSLVRGRTDTQYF.

The chain uses TRBV5-1 and TRBJ2-5; perhaps TRBD2 as D (5 bases). Trimming removed 5 bases from V and 4 bases from J, with 9 bases in between. Germline loops: CDR1 SGHRS, CDR2 YFSETQ. The CDR3 has 12 residues. CDR3 sequence: CASRGSVETQYF. Written as DNA, the CDR3 is TGCGCCAGCAGAGGGAGCGTAGAGACCCAGTACTTC.

The chain recombines TRBV30 with TRBJ1-2; D may be TRBD1 (6 bases). CDR3 length: 14 residues. Per the germline V gene, CDR1 is GTSNPN and CDR2 is SVGIG (reference sequence). Trimming stripped 7 bases from V and 2 bases from J, with 17 bases between. CDR3 DNA sequence: TGTGCCTCGTCCAGAAACAGGGTAAACTATGGCTACACCTTC. Translated: CASSRNRVNYGYTF.

The V call is TRBV3-1 (or the pseudogene TRBV3-2), the J call TRBJ2-3, with 7 bases identical to TRBD1. Germline V gene data show CDR1 as LGHDT and CDR2 as YNNKEL (reference sequence). CDR3 length equals 15 residues. V was clipped by 0 bases and J by 6 bases; unmatched bases: 6. CDR3 loop: CASSQDATGSDTQYF. CDR3 coding DNA: TGTGCCAGCAGCCAAGACGCGACAGGGTCGGATACGCAGTATTTT.

V gene TRBV5-1 combines with J gene TRBJ1-2; D is possibly TRBD1 (5 bases). Germline CDR1 SGHRS, CDR2 YFSETQ. The CDR3 is made up of 13 amino acids. The V gene lost 5 bases and the J gene lost 6 bases, with 14 bases spanning the gap. The CDR3 loop is CASRSGSRNGYTF. The CDR3 DNA is TGCGCCAGCAGATCAGGGTCCCGCAATGGCTACACCTTC.

V and J are TRBV24-1 and TRBJ1-5; D is unresolved. The V and J ends lost 7 bases and 4 bases respectively, with 10 bases between them. Germline CDR1 is KGHDR and CDR2 is SFDVKD. The CDR3 loop spans 13 amino acids. DNA of the CDR3: TGTGCCACCAGCCCTAGAGGAAATCAGCCCCAGCATTTT. Its protein product is CATSPRGNQPQHF.

This chain joins TRBV6-1 and TRBJ2-7; D is unclear. Germline V gives CDR1 MNHNS, CDR2 SASEGT. Trimming removed 0 bases at V and 6 bases at J, with 9 bases between. The CDR3 length is 13 residues. The CDR3, as DNA: TGTGCCAGCAGTGAAGCACTGCTGTCCGAGCAGTACGTC. Amino acids: CASSEALLSEQYV.

V gene TRBV30 combines with J gene TRBJ1-2, with a possible D match to TRBD1 (6 bases). V lost 4 bases to trimming and J lost 4 bases, with 19 bases between them. The CDR3 spans 15 residues. Per germline, CDR1 GTSNPN and CDR2 SVGIG (reference sequence). The CDR3 reads CAWTRTAGTLYGYTF. The CDR3 DNA is TGTGCCTGGACCAGAACCGCCGGGACACTCTATGGCTACACCTTC.